A selection of T cell receptor beta chains follows, all from one sample in a study of blood T cell repertoires in COVID-19. Sequencing was performed with immunoSEQ multiplex PCR; in TCRdb, only in-frame clones are kept and a portion is missing. The sample carries 250,000 or so clones, roughly 87% recorded once. Sequencing was done on a sample of peripheral blood. These receptors were taken from a woman in her 30s with acute or convalescent COVID-19. Both conserved end residues are part of each CDR3. D genes are given only for firm matches. Part of the rows lack a size; the others show once, few, many or a class for expanded clones.

TRBV9	-	-	TRBJ2-2	TGTGCCAGCAGCCCCGGGACACTTTACACCGGGGAGCTGTTTTTT	CASSPGTLYTGELFF
TRBV9	-	-	TRBJ1-2	TGTGCCAGCAGCGTAGATCGTAGGGACACTGGCTACACCTTC	CASSVDRRDTGYTF
TRBV14	-	-	TRBJ1-1	TGTGCCAGCAGCCGACGATGGGGGGACGGTTTGAACACTGAAGCTTTCTTT	CASSRRWGDGLNTEAFF
TRBV6-5	-	-	TRBJ1-2	TGTGCCAGCAGTTACTCCAAATGGGGGGGAGTTAGTGGCTACACCTTC	CASSYSKWGGVSGYTF
TRBV19	-	TRBD1	TRBJ2-5	TGTGCCATCTTTGACAGGGTTCGAGAGACCCAGTACTTC	CAIFDRVRETQYF
TRBV27	few	-	TRBJ1-2	TGTGCCAGCAGTTCCTCACAGGATGGCTACACCTTC	CASSSSQDGYTF
TRBV10-2	-	TRBD1	TRBJ1-6	TGCGCCAGCAAGGGAACAGGGGAAAGTTCACCCCTCCACTTT	CASKGTGESSPLHF
TRBV12-3/TRBV12-4	-	-	TRBJ2-1	TGTGCCAGCCTCGGGAATTACAATGAGCAGTTCTTC	CASLGNYNEQFF
TRBV7-3	once	-	TRBJ2-2	TGTGCCAGCAGCCCCCGGGACACCGGGGAGCTGTTTTTT	CASSPRDTGELFF
TRBV29-1	-	TRBD2	TRBJ2-1	TGCAGCGTTGCCCCGGGACTAGCGGGAACGGGTGAGCAGTTCTTC	CSVAPGLAGTGEQFF
TRBV9	once	-	TRBJ2-1	TGTGCCAGCGGGCCGACAGGCTCCTACAATGAGCAGTTCTTC	CASGPTGSYNEQFF
TRBV14	-	-	TRBJ1-3	TGTGCCAGCAGCCAAGGGAGTGGAAACACCATATATTTT	CASSQGSGNTIYF
TRBV27	-	-	TRBJ1-6	TGTGCCAGCGGCGAATGGGCCCGGTCCTATAATTCACCCCTCCACTTT	CASGEWARSYNSPLHF
TRBV10-3	-	TRBD2	TRBJ2-2	TGTGCCATCAGCGGCCTTCTTAGCGGGGGTTCCGGGGAGCTGTTTTTT	CAISGLLSGGSGELFF
TRBV6-5	-	TRBD1	TRBJ1-2	TGTGCCACCTCACAGGGGGCGGGTGGCTACACCTTC	CATSQGAGGYTF
TRBV15	-	-	TRBJ1-3	TGTGCCACCAGCGGGATAGTACGGGGCTCTGGAAACACCATATATTTT	CATSGIVRGSGNTIYF